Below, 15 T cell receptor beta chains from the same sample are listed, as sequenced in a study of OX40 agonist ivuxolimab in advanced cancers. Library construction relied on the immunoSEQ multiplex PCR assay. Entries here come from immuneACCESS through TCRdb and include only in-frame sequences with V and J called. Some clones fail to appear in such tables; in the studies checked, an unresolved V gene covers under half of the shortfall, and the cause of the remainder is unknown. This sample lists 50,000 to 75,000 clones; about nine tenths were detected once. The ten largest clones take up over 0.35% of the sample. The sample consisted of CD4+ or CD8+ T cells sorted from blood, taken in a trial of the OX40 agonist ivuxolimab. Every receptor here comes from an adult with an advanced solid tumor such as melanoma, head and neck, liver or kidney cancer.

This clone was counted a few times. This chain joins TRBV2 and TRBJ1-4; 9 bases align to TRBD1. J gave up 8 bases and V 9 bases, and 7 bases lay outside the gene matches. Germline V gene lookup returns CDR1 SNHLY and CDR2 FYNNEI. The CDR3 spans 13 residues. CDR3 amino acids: CASIRDRDEKLFF. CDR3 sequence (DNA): TGTGCCAGTATCCGGGACAGGGACGAAAAACTGTTTTTT.

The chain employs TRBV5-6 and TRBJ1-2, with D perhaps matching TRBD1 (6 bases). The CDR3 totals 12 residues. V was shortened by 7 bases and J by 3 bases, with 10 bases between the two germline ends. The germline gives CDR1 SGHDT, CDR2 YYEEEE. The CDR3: CASSGADYGYTF. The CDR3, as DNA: TGTGCCAGCTCAGGGGCCGACTATGGCTACACCTTC.

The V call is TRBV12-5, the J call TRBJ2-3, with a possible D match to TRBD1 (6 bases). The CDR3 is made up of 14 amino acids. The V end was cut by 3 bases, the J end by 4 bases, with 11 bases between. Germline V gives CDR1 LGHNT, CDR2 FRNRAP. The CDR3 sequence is CASGLGGWADTQYF. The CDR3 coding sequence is TGTGCTAGTGGTTTAGGGGGTTGGGCAGATACGCAGTATTTT. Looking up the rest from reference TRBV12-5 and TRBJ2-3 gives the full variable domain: DARVTQTPRHKVTEMGQEVTMRCQPILGHNTVFWYRQTMMQGLELLAYFRNRAPLDDSGMPKDRFSAEMPDATLATLKIQPSEPRDSAVYFCASGLGGWADTQYFGPGTRLTVL.

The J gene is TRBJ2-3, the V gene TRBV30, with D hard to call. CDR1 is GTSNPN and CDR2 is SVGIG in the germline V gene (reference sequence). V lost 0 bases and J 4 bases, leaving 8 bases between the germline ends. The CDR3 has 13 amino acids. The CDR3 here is CAWSVGSSDTQYF. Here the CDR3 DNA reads TGTGCCTGGAGTGTTGGTAGTTCAGATACGCAGTATTTT.

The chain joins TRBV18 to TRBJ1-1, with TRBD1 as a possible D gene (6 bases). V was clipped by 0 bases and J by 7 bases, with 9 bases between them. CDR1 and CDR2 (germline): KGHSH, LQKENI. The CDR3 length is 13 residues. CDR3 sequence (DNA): TGTGCCAGCTCACCACCCGGGACAATTGAAGCTTTCTTT. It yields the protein CASSPPGTIEAFF.

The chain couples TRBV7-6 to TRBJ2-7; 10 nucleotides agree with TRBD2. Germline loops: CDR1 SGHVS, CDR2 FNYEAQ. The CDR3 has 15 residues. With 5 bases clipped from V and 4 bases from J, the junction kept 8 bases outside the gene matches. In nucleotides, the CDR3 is TGTGCCAGCAGCGCGTGGAGCGGGGGGGCGTACGAGCAGTACTTC. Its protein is CASSAWSGGAYEQYF.

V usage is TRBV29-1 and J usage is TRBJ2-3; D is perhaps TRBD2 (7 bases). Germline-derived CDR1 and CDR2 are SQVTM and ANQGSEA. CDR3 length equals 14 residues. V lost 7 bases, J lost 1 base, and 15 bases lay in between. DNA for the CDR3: TGCAGCGCCGCGCGGGGGCCGGGCACAGATACGCAGTATTTT. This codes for CSAARGPGTDTQYF.

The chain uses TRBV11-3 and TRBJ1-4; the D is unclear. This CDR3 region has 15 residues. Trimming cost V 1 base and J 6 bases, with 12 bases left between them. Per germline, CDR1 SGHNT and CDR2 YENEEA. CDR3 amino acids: CASSLAFGVDEKLFF. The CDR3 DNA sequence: TGTGCCAGCAGCTTAGCGTTCGGGGTAGATGAAAAACTGTTTTTT.

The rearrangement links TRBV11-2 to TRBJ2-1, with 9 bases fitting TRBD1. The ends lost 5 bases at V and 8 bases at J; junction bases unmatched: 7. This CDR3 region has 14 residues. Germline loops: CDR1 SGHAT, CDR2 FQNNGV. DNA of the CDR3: TGTGCCAGCAGCGGGACAGGGTTGTTGCATGAGCAGTTCTTC. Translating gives CASSGTGLLHEQFF.

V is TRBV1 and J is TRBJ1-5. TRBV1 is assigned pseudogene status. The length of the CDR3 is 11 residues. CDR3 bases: TGCACCAGCAGCCCGAATCAGCCCCAGCATTTT. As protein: CTSSPNQPQHF.

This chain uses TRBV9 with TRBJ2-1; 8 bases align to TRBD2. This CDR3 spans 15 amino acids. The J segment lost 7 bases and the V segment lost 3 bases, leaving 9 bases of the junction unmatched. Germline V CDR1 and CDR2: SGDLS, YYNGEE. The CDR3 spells CASSAGGAFRNEQFF. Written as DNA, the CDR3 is TGTGCCAGCAGCGCCGGGGGGGCATTTAGGAATGAGCAGTTCTTC.

Here the CDR3 reads CSVDSPGQIYGYTF. The CDR3 DNA follows: TGCAGCGTGGATTCTCCGGGACAGATCTATGGCTACACCTTC. The chain carries TRBV29-1 and TRBJ1-2; 7 positions match TRBD1. The CDR3 is made up of 14 amino acids. CDR1 and CDR2 from the germline V gene are SQVTM and ANQGSEA. With 6 bases clipped from V and 4 bases from J, the junction kept 11 bases outside the gene matches.

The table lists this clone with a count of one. The CDR3 protein is CASSQYRDSYYEQYF. DNA for the CDR3: TGTGCCAGCAGCCAGTACCGGGACTCTTATTACGAGCAGTACTTC. The chain joins TRBV6-5 to TRBJ2-5, with D maybe TRBD2 (6 bases). The DNA end favors TRBJ2-7, so the J call may be wrong. Germline loops: CDR1 MNHEY, CDR2 SVGAGI. The CDR3 covers 15 residues.

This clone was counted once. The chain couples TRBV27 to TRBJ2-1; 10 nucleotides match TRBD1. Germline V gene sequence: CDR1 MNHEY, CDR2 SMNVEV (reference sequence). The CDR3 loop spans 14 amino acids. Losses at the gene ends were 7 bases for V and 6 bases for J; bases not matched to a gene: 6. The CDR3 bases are TGTGCCAGCACCTTGACAGGGGGCTTCAATGAGCAGTTCTTC. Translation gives CASTLTGGFNEQFF.

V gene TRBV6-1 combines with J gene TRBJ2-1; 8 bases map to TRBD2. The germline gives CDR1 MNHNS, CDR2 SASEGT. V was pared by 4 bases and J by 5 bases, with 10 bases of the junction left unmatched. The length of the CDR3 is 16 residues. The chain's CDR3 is CASSGNRGGLNNEQFF. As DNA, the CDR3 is TGTGCCAGCAGTGGTAACCGGGGGGGATTAAACAATGAGCAGTTCTTC.